Each of the 23 T cell receptor beta chains below was sequenced from the same sample in a study of blood T cell repertoires in COVID-19. The protocol was immunoSEQ multiplex PCR, while the TCRdb copy is restricted to in-frame clones and leaves out a portion. The sample has 250,000 to 300,000 clones, about nine tenths seen once. Sequencing used peripheral blood. The receptors stem from a woman aged 25-40 years with active or convalescent COVID-19.

The V and J genes are TRBV6-1 and TRBJ2-5; 8 bases are a match to TRBD1. The CDR3 is made up of 14 amino acids. V was pared by 5 bases and J by 0 bases, with 2 bases of the junction left unmatched. CDR1 is MNHNS, CDR2 SASEGT, per germline. CDR3 in DNA: TGTGCCAGCAGTCGGACAGGGCACCAAGAGACCCAGTACTTC. Translating it yields CASSRTGHQETQYF.

The chain's CDR3 is CASKGGQNTEAFF. DNA of the CDR3: TGCGCCAGCAAAGGAGGGCAGAACACTGAAGCTTTCTTT. The chain uses TRBV5-1 and TRBJ1-1; D is undetermined. V was trimmed by 6 bases and J by 1 base, leaving 10 bases between them. There are 13 residues in the CDR3. The germline CDR1 and CDR2 sequences are SGHRS and YFSETQ.

The V gene is TRBV6-2 or TRBV6-3, the J gene TRBJ1-2; 8 bases fit TRBD1. This CDR3 has 15 amino acids. Trimming removed 6 bases from V and 6 bases from J; junction bases left unmatched: 12. Per the germline V gene, CDR1 is MNHEY and CDR2 is SVGEGT. CDR3 loop: CASSRPLSGGHGYTF. The CDR3 DNA sequence: TGTGCCAGCAGCCGCCCTCTCTCAGGGGGCCATGGCTACACCTTC.

This chain uses TRBV6-6 with TRBJ2-3, with 15 bases identical to TRBD2. This CDR3 region has 20 residues. V lost 6 bases, J lost 0 bases, and 13 bases stayed unmatched. The V gene's germline CDR1 is MNHNY and CDR2 SVGAGI (reference sequence). CDR3 sequence reads: CASSHGGGLAGGRSTDTQYF. CDR3 DNA sequence: TGTGCCAGCAGCCACGGTGGGGGACTAGCGGGGGGCAGGAGCACAGATACGCAGTATTTT.

This clone was seen once. The gene calls are TRBV18 and TRBJ2-3; D unclear. Trimming took 2 bases from V and 1 from J, leaving 7 bases between them. The CDR3 totals 14 residues. Germline V CDR1 and CDR2: KGHSH, LQKENI. CDR3 residues: CASSPIQGTDTQYF. The CDR3 DNA follows: TGTGCCAGCTCACCAATCCAGGGCACAGATACGCAGTATTTT.

This clone appeared once. The chain uses TRBV19 and TRBJ1-1, with TRBD1 matching 7 bases. V lost 7 bases to trimming and J lost 7 bases; unmatched junction nucleotides: 15. The CDR3 sequence is 15 residues long. Germline lookup yields CDR1 LNHDA and CDR2 SQIVND (reference sequence). The CDR3 protein is CASIPNGGTEHEAFF. Here the CDR3 DNA reads TGTGCCAGTATTCCAAACGGCGGGACAGAGCATGAAGCTTTCTTT. The full variable domain, with the rest looked up from reference TRBV19 and TRBJ1-1, is DGGITQSPKYLFRKEGQNVTLSCEQNLNHDAMYWYRQDPGQGLRLIYYSQIVNDFQKGDIAEGYSVSREKKESFPLTVTSAQKNPTAFYLCASIPNGGTEHEAFFGQGTRLTVV.

The gene calls are TRBV5-1 and TRBJ1-3, with 7 nucleotides matching TRBD1. The trim removed 0 bases at V and 11 bases at J, leaving 11 bases unmatched. CDR1 SGHRS and CDR2 YFSETQ come from the germline V gene. The CDR3 runs to 15 residues. In DNA form, the CDR3 reads TGCGCCAGCAGCTTGGGGACAGGTGGGGCTGGAGCCATATATTTT. This encodes CASSLGTGGAGAIYF. Variable domain in full (rest from reference TRBV5-1 and TRBJ1-3): KAGVTQTPRYLIKTRGQQVTLSCSPISGHRSVSWYQQTPGQGLQFLFEYFSETQRNKGNFPGRFSGRQFSNSRSEMNVSTLELGDSALYLCASSLGTGGAGAIYFGEGSWLTVV.

V and J are TRBV13 and TRBJ1-2; 9 nucleotides agree with TRBD1. This CDR3 comprises 17 residues. CDR1 and CDR2 (germline): PRHDT, FYEKMQ (reference sequence). Trimming took 0 bases from V and 0 from J; bases not matched to a gene: 5. Here the CDR3 reads CASSLGLGQGSNYGYTF. DNA for the CDR3: TGTGCCAGCAGCTTAGGCCTTGGACAGGGGTCTAACTATGGCTACACCTTC.

V is TRBV5-1 and J is TRBJ2-1, with D maybe TRBD1 (6 bases). V lost 1 base, J lost 6 bases, and 11 bases lay in between. This CDR3 contains 14 residues. Germline V CDR1 and CDR2: SGHRS, YFSETQ. CDR3: CASSLWGPGNEQFF. DNA for the CDR3: TGCGCCAGCAGCTTGTGGGGGCCGGGCAATGAGCAGTTCTTC.

The gene calls are TRBV7-9 and TRBJ2-7; D perhaps matches TRBD2 (5 bases). Looked up from germline, CDR1 is SEHNR and CDR2 is FQNEAQ (reference sequence). This CDR3 comprises 17 residues. The ends were cut back, 5 bases at V and 0 bases at J, with 20 bases in the middle. The CDR3 region is CASSPLGQRTSSYEQYF. The CDR3 bases are TGTGCCAGCAGCCCACTCGGGCAGCGGACGAGCTCCTACGAGCAGTACTTC.

The chain uses TRBV5-1 and TRBJ2-5; 10 bases align to TRBD2. V was clipped by 4 bases and J by 5 bases; unmatched bases: 8. The CDR3 is made up of 15 amino acids. The germline V gene has CDR1 SGHRS and CDR2 YFSETQ. The CDR3 region is CASSPAAGGPETQYF. Written as DNA, the CDR3 is TGCGCCAGCAGCCCAGCAGCGGGGGGGCCGGAGACCCAGTACTTC.

The genes are TRBV5-1 and TRBJ2-3, with 11 bases lining up with TRBD2. This CDR3 has 15 amino acids. V shed 4 bases, J shed 3 bases, and the junction held 4 bases outside the gene matches. Germline V CDR1 and CDR2: SGHRS, YFSETQ. In nucleotides, the CDR3 is TGCGCCAGCAGCCCCCGGACTAGCGGGACAGATACGCAGTATTTT. It translates to CASSPRTSGTDTQYF. Together with reference TRBV5-1 and TRBJ2-3, the CDR3 gives the full variable domain: KAGVTQTPRYLIKTRGQQVTLSCSPISGHRSVSWYQQTPGQGLQFLFEYFSETQRNKGNFPGRFSGRQFSNSRSEMNVSTLELGDSALYLCASSPRTSGTDTQYFGPGTRLTVL.

The V call is TRBV6-6, the J call TRBJ1-2; the D gene is possibly TRBD1 (5 bases). In germline, CDR1 is MNHNY, CDR2 SVGAGI (reference sequence). The CDR3 totals 15 residues. Trimming left V 0 bases short and J 7 bases short, with 15 bases between. Here the CDR3 DNA reads TGTGCCAGCAGTTACTCGCCGGGGGTCGGGGGTGGCTACACCTTC. Its protein is CASSYSPGVGGGYTF.

This chain links TRBV7-2 with TRBJ1-5; TRBD1 matches 7 bases. This CDR3 has 16 residues. Germline V CDR1 and CDR2: SGHTA, FQGNSA. With 4 bases clipped from V and 0 bases from J, the junction kept 6 bases outside the gene matches. Here the CDR3 reads CASSSGQPYSNQPQHF. The CDR3 coding sequence is TGTGCCAGCAGCTCGGGACAGCCGTATAGCAATCAGCCCCAGCATTTT.

The table lists this clone with a count of one. The chain uses TRBV4-3 and TRBJ2-7, with 8 bases fitting TRBD1. J gave up 5 bases and V 0 bases, and 9 bases lay outside the gene matches. Germline V CDR1 and CDR2: LGHNA, YSLEER. This CDR3 comprises 16 residues. Written as DNA, the CDR3 is TGCGCCAGCAGCCAAGATCCCGCATCAGGGGGCAACGAGCAGTACTTC. Residues: CASSQDPASGGNEQYF.

The CDR3 is CASREGPTSSGELFF. In DNA form, the CDR3 reads TGTGCCAGCAGGGAGGGGCCGACCAGCAGCGGGGAGCTGTTTTTT. The chain combines TRBV7-2 with TRBJ2-2; D is perhaps TRBD2 (6 bases). Germline V gives CDR1 SGHTA, CDR2 FQGNSA. There are 15 residues in the CDR3. V was cut by 6 bases and J by 7 bases, with 18 bases left in between.

J is TRBJ2-7 and V is TRBV5-1; 8 nucleotides match TRBD1. Germline V gene lookup returns CDR1 SGHRS and CDR2 YFSETQ. The CDR3 totals 14 residues. The ends lost 1 base at V and 6 bases at J; junction bases unmatched: 6. CDR3 DNA: TGCGCCAGCAGCTTGTTACAGGGGGAAGGCGAGCAGTACTTC. Translation: CASSLLQGEGEQYF.

The V and J genes are TRBV10-3 and TRBJ2-2; D uncertain. In germline, CDR1 is ENHRY, CDR2 SYGVKD. Trimming removed 0 bases at V and 6 bases at J, with 5 bases between. The CDR3 loop spans 13 amino acids. This chain's CDR3 is CAISESRAGELFF. CDR3 bases: TGTGCCATCAGTGAGTCGCGAGCCGGGGAGCTGTTTTTT.

V is TRBV4-1 and J is TRBJ2-1; the D gene is possibly TRBD2 (6 bases). Germline V CDR1 and CDR2: MGHRA, YSYEKL. Trimming pared 7 bases from V and 2 bases from J, leaving 18 bases between. The CDR3 consists of 16 residues. The CDR3 nucleotides are TGCGCCAGCAATCAAATAGCTGGGGGGACCTACAATGAGCAGTTCTTC. It is translated as CASNQIAGGTYNEQFF.

V usage is TRBV3-1 (or the pseudogene TRBV3-2) and J usage is TRBJ1-2; no clear D gene. V was clipped by 1 base and J by 7 bases, with 16 bases between them. The length of the CDR3 is 15 residues. Germline CDR1 is LGHDT and CDR2 is YNNKEL (reference sequence). The CDR3 loop reads CASSQGGGIGSGYTF. CDR3 DNA: TGTGCCAGCAGCCAAGGGGGAGGGATAGGCAGTGGCTACACCTTC.

V is TRBV4-3 and J is TRBJ1-3; maybe TRBD1 (5 bases). The CDR3 contains 15 residues. The V and J ends lost 3 bases and 0 bases respectively, with 9 bases between them. The V gene's germline CDR1 is LGHNA and CDR2 YSLEER. In nucleotides, the CDR3 is TGCGCCAGCAGCCAGACAGCCAGCTCTGGAAACACCATATATTTT. Encoded protein: CASSQTASSGNTIYF.

The V and J genes are TRBV9 and TRBJ2-1, with TRBD2 identical over 10 bases. The germline CDR1 and CDR2 sequences are SGDLS and YYNGEE. J was trimmed by 0 bases and V by 2 bases; bases with no gene match: 8. The CDR3 contains 18 residues. CDR3 bases: TGTGCCAGCAGCGTGGTTAGCGGGGGGCCAGTCTCCTACAATGAGCAGTTCTTC. This sequence encodes CASSVVSGGPVSYNEQFF.

This chain links TRBV6-2 or TRBV6-3 with TRBJ1-2; perhaps TRBD1 as D (5 bases). The germline V gene encodes CDR1 MNHEY and CDR2 SVGEGT. CDR3 length: 14 amino acids. Deletions cut 6 bases from V and 4 bases from J, with 15 bases between. CDR3: CASSPAGMAYGYTF. For the CDR3, the DNA is TGTGCCAGCAGCCCCGCAGGGATGGCCTATGGCTACACCTTC.